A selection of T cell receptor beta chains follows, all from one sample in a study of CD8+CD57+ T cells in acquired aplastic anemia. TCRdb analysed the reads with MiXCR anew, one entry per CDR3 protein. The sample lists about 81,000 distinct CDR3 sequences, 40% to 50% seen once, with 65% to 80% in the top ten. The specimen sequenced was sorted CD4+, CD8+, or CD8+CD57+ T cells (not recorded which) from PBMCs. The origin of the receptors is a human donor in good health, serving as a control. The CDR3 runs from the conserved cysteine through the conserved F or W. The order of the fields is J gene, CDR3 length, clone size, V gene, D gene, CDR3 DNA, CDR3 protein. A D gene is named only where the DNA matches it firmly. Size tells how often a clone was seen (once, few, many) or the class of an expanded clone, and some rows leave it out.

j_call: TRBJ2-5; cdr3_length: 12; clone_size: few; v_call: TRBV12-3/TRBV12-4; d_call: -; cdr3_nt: TGTGCCAGCAGTTTAAGCTCGGAGACCCAGTACTTC; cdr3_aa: CASSLSSETQYF
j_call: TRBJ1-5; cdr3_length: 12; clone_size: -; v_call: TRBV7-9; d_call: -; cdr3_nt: TGTGCCAGCAGCTTAGGGGATCTTCCCCAGCATTTT; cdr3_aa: CASSLGDLPQHF
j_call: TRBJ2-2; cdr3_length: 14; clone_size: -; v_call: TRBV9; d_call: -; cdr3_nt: TGTGCCAGCAGCGCCGCCCGCGGGGCGGTTGAGCTGTTTTTT; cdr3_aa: CASSAARGAVELFF
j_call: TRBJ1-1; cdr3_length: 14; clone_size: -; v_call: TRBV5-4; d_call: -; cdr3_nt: TGTGCCAGCAGCTATGGGGGGAGTAGCACTGAAGCTTTCTTT; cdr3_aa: CASSYGGSSTEAFF
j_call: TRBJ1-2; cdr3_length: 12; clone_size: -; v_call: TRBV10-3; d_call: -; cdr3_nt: TGTGCCATCAGTGAGTGGAGGGCTGGCTACACCTTC; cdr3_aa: CAISEWRAGYTF
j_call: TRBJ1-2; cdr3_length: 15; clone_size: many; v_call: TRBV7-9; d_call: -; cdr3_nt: TGTGCCAGCAGCTTAGATAGTGGGGGGGCTCACGGCTACACCTTC; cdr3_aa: CASSLDSGGAHGYTF
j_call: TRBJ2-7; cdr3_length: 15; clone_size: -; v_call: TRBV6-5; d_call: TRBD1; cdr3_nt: TGTGCCAGCAGTTACCCGGACGGGACAGCCTACGAGCAGTACTTC; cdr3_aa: CASSYPDGTAYEQYF
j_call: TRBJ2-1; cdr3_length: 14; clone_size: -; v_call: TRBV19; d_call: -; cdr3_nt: TGTGCCAGTAGGGCTAGGACTTACTACAATGAGCAGTTCTTC; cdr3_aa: CASRARTYYNEQFF
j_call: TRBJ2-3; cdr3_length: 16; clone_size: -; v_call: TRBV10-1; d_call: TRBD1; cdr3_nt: TGTGCCATCAGAACCGGGACAGGGAAAGGCGCAGATACGCAGTATTTT; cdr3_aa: CAIRTGTGKGADTQYF
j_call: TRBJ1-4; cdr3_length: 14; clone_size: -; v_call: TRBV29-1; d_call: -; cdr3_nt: TGCAGCGTTGTTTGGGGTACGGGTAATGAAAAACTGTTTTTT; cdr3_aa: CSVVWGTGNEKLFF
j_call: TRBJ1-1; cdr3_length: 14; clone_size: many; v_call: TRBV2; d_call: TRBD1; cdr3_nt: TGTGCCAGCAGGCCCGGGACAGCGGCTCTTGAAGCTTTCTTT; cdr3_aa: CASRPGTAALEAFF
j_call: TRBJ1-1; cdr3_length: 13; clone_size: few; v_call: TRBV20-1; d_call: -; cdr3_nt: TGCAGTGCTAGAGATCCAGGGGCAGATGAAGCTTTCTTT; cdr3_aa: CSARDPGADEAFF
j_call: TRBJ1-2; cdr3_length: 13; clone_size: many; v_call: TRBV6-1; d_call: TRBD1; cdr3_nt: TGTGCCAGCAGGCCCCGACAGGGTGCCGGCTACACCTTC; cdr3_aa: CASRPRQGAGYTF
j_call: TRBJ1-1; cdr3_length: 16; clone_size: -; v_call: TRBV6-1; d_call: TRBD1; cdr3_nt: TGTGCCAGCAGTCCTGGGACAGGGTTTATGGAGACTGAAGCTTTCTTT; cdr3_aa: CASSPGTGFMETEAFF